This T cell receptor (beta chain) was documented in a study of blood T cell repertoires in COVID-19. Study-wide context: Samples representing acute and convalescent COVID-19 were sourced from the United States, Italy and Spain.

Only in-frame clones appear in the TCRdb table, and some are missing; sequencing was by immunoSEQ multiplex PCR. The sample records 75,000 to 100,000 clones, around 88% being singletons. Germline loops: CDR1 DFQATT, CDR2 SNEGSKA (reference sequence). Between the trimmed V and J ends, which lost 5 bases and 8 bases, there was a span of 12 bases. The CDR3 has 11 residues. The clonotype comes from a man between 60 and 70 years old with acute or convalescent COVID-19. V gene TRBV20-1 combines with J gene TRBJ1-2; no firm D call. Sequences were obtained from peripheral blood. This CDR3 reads CSAVLQRGYTF. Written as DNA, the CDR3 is TGCAGTGCTGTACTACAACGAGGCTACACCTTC.